This T cell receptor beta chain originates from a study of chemoradiotherapy in HPV16-positive cancers. After removal of 6 bases from V and 4 bases from J, the junction contained 3 bases not matched to a gene. Germline V gene sequence: CDR1 SQVTM, CDR2 ANQGSEA. The CDR3 has 12 residues. Assay used: immunoSEQ multiplex PCR; TCRdb lists only in-frame clones, some missing. The sample records 7,000 to 9,500 clones, roughly 81% being singletons. The TCR comes from a human donor with HPV-associated anogenital cancer. The J gene is TRBJ2-7, the V gene TRBV29-1, with 10 bases that match TRBD1. Sequenced material: tumor tissue, taken from a patient who underwent chemoradiotherapy. The CDR3, as DNA: TGCAGCGTGACGGGACAGGGGTACGAGCAGTACTTC. Translating gives CSVTGQGYEQYF.